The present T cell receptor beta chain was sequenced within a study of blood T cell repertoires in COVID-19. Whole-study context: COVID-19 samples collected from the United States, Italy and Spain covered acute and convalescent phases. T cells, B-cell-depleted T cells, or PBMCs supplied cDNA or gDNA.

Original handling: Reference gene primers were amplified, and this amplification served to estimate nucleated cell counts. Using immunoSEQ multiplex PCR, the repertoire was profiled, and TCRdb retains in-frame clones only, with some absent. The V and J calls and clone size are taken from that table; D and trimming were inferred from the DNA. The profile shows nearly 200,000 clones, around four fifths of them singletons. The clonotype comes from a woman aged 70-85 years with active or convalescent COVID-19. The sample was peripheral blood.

DNA for the CDR3: TGTGCCAGTAGTATTCCCAAAACGGTCTATGGCTACACCTTC. Translation gives CASSIPKTVYGYTF. This chain joins TRBV19 and TRBJ1-2; D remains ambiguous. V shed 3 bases and J shed 4 bases, with 12 bases lying between them. From germline, CDR1 is LNHDA and CDR2 SQIVND (reference sequence). The CDR3 covers 14 residues.